This is a list of T cell receptor beta chains from one sample in a study of control samples from healthy donors and cancer patients. Profiling relied on immunoSEQ multiplex PCR, and the TCRdb table lists in-frame clones only, not all of them. The profile shows 130,000 or so clones, 85% to 95% of them singletons. The sample consisted of blood. These receptors all stem from a man in his forties in good health. CDR3s include the opening cysteine and the closing phenylalanine or tryptophan. A D gene is named only where the DNA matches it firmly. The size field is filled for only some rows; it gives once, few, many or a size class.

CDR3nt: TGTGCCAGCAGCGTGGAGAATAGCAGGAAAACAGATACGCAGTATTTT
CDR3aa: CASSVENSRKTDTQYF
abundance: .
d_gene: .
v_gene: TRBV9
j_gene: TRBJ2-3

CDR3nt: TGTGCCAGCAGCTTAGGGACAGCCAATGAGCAGTTCTTC
CDR3aa: CASSLGTANEQFF
abundance: .
d_gene: TRBD1
v_gene: TRBV5-4
j_gene: TRBJ2-1

CDR3nt: TGTGCCAGCAGTTTAATCCCGGGACAGTTTAATTCACCCCTCCACTTT
CDR3aa: CASSLIPGQFNSPLHF
abundance: .
d_gene: TRBD1
v_gene: TRBV28
j_gene: TRBJ1-6

CDR3nt: TGTGCCAGCAGTTACTCGAATCGGATCTATGGCTACACCTTC
CDR3aa: CASSYSNRIYGYTF
abundance: .
d_gene: .
v_gene: TRBV6-2/TRBV6-3
j_gene: TRBJ1-2

CDR3nt: TGTGCCAGCAGTGACCCAGTGGACAGGGAGGGAGAGACCCAGTACTTC
CDR3aa: CASSDPVDREGETQYF
abundance: .
d_gene: .
v_gene: TRBV6-4
j_gene: TRBJ2-5

CDR3nt: TGTGCCAGCAGCCAATATAAAGCACAGCCATATCAAGAGACCCAGTACTTC
CDR3aa: CASSQYKAQPYQETQYF
abundance: .
d_gene: .
v_gene: TRBV5-5
j_gene: TRBJ2-5

CDR3nt: TGTGCCAGTAGTATTCGGCCAGGCAGCTCCTACGAGCAGTACTTC
CDR3aa: CASSIRPGSSYEQYF
abundance: .
d_gene: .
v_gene: TRBV19
j_gene: TRBJ2-7

CDR3nt: TGTGCCAGCAGCGAAACGGACAGGGCCTATAATTCACCCCTCCACTTT
CDR3aa: CASSETDRAYNSPLHF
abundance: once
d_gene: TRBD1
v_gene: TRBV9
j_gene: TRBJ1-6

CDR3nt: TGTGCCAGCAGCCAAGGGGGACACCAGCCCCAGCATTTT
CDR3aa: CASSQGGHQPQHF
abundance: .
d_gene: .
v_gene: TRBV3-1/TRBV3-2
j_gene: TRBJ1-5

CDR3nt: TGTGCCACCAGCCCCTCAACCGCTCAGCCCCAGCATTTT
CDR3aa: CATSPSTAQPQHF
abundance: .
d_gene: .
v_gene: TRBV15
j_gene: TRBJ1-5

CDR3nt: TGTGCCAGCAGCGTGACCGGGACAGGGTTGGTGGGCACTGAAGCTTTCTTT
CDR3aa: CASSVTGTGLVGTEAFF
abundance: .
d_gene: TRBD1
v_gene: TRBV5-4
j_gene: TRBJ1-1

CDR3nt: TGTGCCAGCAGCCGTAGCGGGAGCACAGATACGCAGTATTTT
CDR3aa: CASSRSGSTDTQYF
abundance: .
d_gene: TRBD2
v_gene: TRBV7-3
j_gene: TRBJ2-3

CDR3nt: TGTGCCAGCAGCGCGACAGGAGACTCTGGAAACACCATATATTTT
CDR3aa: CASSATGDSGNTIYF
abundance: .
d_gene: .
v_gene: TRBV5-6
j_gene: TRBJ1-3

CDR3nt: TGCGCCAGCAGCTCGGTCCCGGGACAGGGGTGGAACACTGAAGCTTTCTTT
CDR3aa: CASSSVPGQGWNTEAFF
abundance: few
d_gene: TRBD1
v_gene: TRBV5-1
j_gene: TRBJ1-1

CDR3nt: TGTGCCAGCAGTTCCACCTCCGGGGAGCTGTTTTTT
CDR3aa: CASSSTSGELFF
abundance: .
d_gene: .
v_gene: TRBV12-3/TRBV12-4
j_gene: TRBJ2-2

CDR3nt: TGTGCCAGCAGCTTAAACAGGGAGCTCGAGCAGTACTTC
CDR3aa: CASSLNRELEQYF
abundance: .
d_gene: .
v_gene: TRBV7-2
j_gene: TRBJ2-7

CDR3nt: TGTGCCACCAGTGCCAGGGGCTATCAGCCCCAGCATTTT
CDR3aa: CATSARGYQPQHF
abundance: .
d_gene: .
v_gene: TRBV24-1
j_gene: TRBJ1-5

CDR3nt: TGTGCCAGCAGTTGGACTAGTAGGGGTCATGAGCAGTTCTTC
CDR3aa: CASSWTSRGHEQFF
abundance: once
d_gene: TRBD2
v_gene: TRBV28
j_gene: TRBJ2-1

CDR3nt: TGTGCCAGCAGCCAAACAGCCATTCATGAAGCTTTCTTT
CDR3aa: CASSQTAIHEAFF
abundance: .
d_gene: .
v_gene: TRBV14
j_gene: TRBJ1-1

CDR3nt: TGTGCCAGCTCCGTCCGGACAGACTCGAACACCGGGGAGCTGTTTTTT
CDR3aa: CASSVRTDSNTGELFF
abundance: .
d_gene: .
v_gene: TRBV27
j_gene: TRBJ2-2

CDR3nt: TGTGCCAGCAAGATAGATCGTAGAGGTTACGAGCAGTACTTC
CDR3aa: CASKIDRRGYEQYF
abundance: .
d_gene: .
v_gene: TRBV27
j_gene: TRBJ2-7

CDR3nt: TGTGCCAGTAGTCTTAACTCCTACAATGAGCAGTTCTTC
CDR3aa: CASSLNSYNEQFF
abundance: .
d_gene: .
v_gene: TRBV19
j_gene: TRBJ2-1

CDR3nt: TGTGCCAGCAGCTTATCAGGGGCTGGGGAGCAGTACTTC
CDR3aa: CASSLSGAGEQYF
abundance: .
d_gene: .
v_gene: TRBV11-3
j_gene: TRBJ2-7

CDR3nt: TGTGCCAGCAGTTATGAGGGGCGCACCGGGGAGCTGTTTTTT
CDR3aa: CASSYEGRTGELFF
abundance: .
d_gene: .
v_gene: TRBV27
j_gene: TRBJ2-2

CDR3nt: TGCGCCAGCAGTGAGATGGTAGCGGGGTCCGGGGAGCTGTTTTTT
CDR3aa: CASSEMVAGSGELFF
abundance: .
d_gene: TRBD2
v_gene: TRBV10-1
j_gene: TRBJ2-2

CDR3nt: TGTGCCAGCAGAGGAGACAGGAGCTCCTATAATTCACCCCTCCACTTT
CDR3aa: CASRGDRSSYNSPLHF
abundance: .
d_gene: .
v_gene: TRBV2
j_gene: TRBJ1-6

CDR3nt: TGTGCCACCAGTGACTCAGACAGGGGAAGCAATCAGCCCCAGCATTTT
CDR3aa: CATSDSDRGSNQPQHF
abundance: once
d_gene: TRBD1
v_gene: TRBV24-1
j_gene: TRBJ1-5

CDR3nt: TGTGCCACCAGCCCGAACACCGGGGAGCTGTTTTTT
CDR3aa: CATSPNTGELFF
abundance: .
d_gene: .
v_gene: TRBV15
j_gene: TRBJ2-2

CDR3nt: TGTGCCAGCAGCCCACACAGGGGCCTCCAAGAGACCCAGTACTTC
CDR3aa: CASSPHRGLQETQYF
abundance: .
d_gene: TRBD1
v_gene: TRBV7-9
j_gene: TRBJ2-5

CDR3nt: TGTGCCAGCAGCCAGGGGGCTAACGGCTACACCTTC
CDR3aa: CASSQGANGYTF
abundance: .
d_gene: TRBD1
v_gene: TRBV12-3/TRBV12-4
j_gene: TRBJ1-2

CDR3nt: TGTGCCAGCAGCGGATGGTATGGCTACACCTTC
CDR3aa: CASSGWYGYTF
abundance: .
d_gene: .
v_gene: TRBV25-1
j_gene: TRBJ1-2